These 18 T cell receptor beta chains were sequenced from one sample in a study of shared clonotypes between healthy human individuals. Assay: immunoSEQ multiplex PCR; the TCRdb copy retains only in-frame clones and omits some. This table holds hundreds of thousands of clones, around 74% found once. The sample comprised memory CD4+ T cells sorted from blood. Subset given: CD45RA-negative fraction. The receptors here all came from a woman in her twenties or thirties in good health.

V is TRBV19 and J is TRBJ1-4; 8 nucleotides match TRBD1. From germline, CDR1 is LNHDA and CDR2 SQIVND (reference sequence). J was trimmed by 5 bases and V by 5 bases; bases with no gene match: 19. The CDR3 is 19 residues long. The CDR3 is CASSLRGQATTKANEKLFF. The CDR3 bases are TGTGCCAGTAGTCTCAGGGGACAGGCCACGACCAAGGCAAATGAAAAACTGTTTTTT.

CDR3 sequence (DNA): TGTGCCAGCAGTCCGGGTAGCTCTGGGGCCAACGTCCTGACTTTC. Its protein is CASSPGSSGANVLTF. V usage is TRBV28 and J usage is TRBJ2-6; D remains unclear. There are 15 residues in the CDR3. Germline CDR1 MDHEN, CDR2 SYDVKM. Trimming pared 5 bases from V and 0 bases from J, leaving 8 bases between. The whole variable domain, filled in from reference TRBV28 and TRBJ2-6, reads DVKVTQSSRYLVKRTGEKVFLECVQDMDHENMFWYRQDPGLGLRLIYFSYDVKMKEKGDIPEGYSVSREKKERFSLILESASTNQTSMYLCASSPGSSGANVLTFGAGSRLTVL.

This sequence joins TRBV7-3 and TRBJ2-1; D might be TRBD1 or TRBD2, each matching 5 bases. V shed 0 bases and J shed 6 bases, with 9 bases lying between them. CDR1 and CDR2 (germline): SGHTA, FQGTGA. The CDR3 covers 14 residues. CDR3 residues: CASSLTRDANEQFF. The CDR3 coding sequence is TGTGCCAGCAGCTTAACTAGGGACGCCAATGAGCAGTTCTTC.

In this sample, this clone turned up once. The rearrangement uses TRBV6-6 and TRBJ1-4; no reliable D call. Trimming removed 4 bases from V and 8 bases from J, with 14 bases in between. CDR3 size: 14 residues. The germline CDR1 and CDR2 sequences are MNHNY and SVGAGI (reference sequence). The chain's CDR3 is CASSWDKVKEKLFF. CDR3 sequence (DNA): TGTGCCAGCAGTTGGGATAAAGTGAAGGAAAAACTGTTTTTT.

This chain connects TRBV6-6 to TRBJ1-1; D may be TRBD1 (5 bases). The ends were cut back, 2 bases at V and 0 bases at J, with 10 bases in the middle. Looked up from germline, CDR1 is MNHNY and CDR2 is SVGAGI (reference sequence). The CDR3 runs 15 residues. CDR3 nucleotide sequence: TGTGCCAGCAGTTACGGGGGGGGGTTGAACACTGAAGCTTTCTTT. Its translation: CASSYGGGLNTEAFF.

This rearrangement joins TRBV10-3 to TRBJ2-7; D may be TRBD1 (5 bases). This CDR3 is 14 amino acids long. The V gene lost 3 bases and the J gene lost 7 bases, with 16 bases spanning the gap. From germline, CDR1 is ENHRY and CDR2 SYGVKD. The DNA for the CDR3 is TGTGCCATCAGTGATCAGGGTCTAGTGGGGGAGCAGTACTTC. Translating gives CAISDQGLVGEQYF.

This clone was observed a handful of times. The chain recombines TRBV19 with TRBJ2-3, with TRBD1 matching 8 bases. The CDR3 consists of 16 residues. Germline values: CDR1 LNHDA, CDR2 SQIVND (reference sequence). V lost 4 bases and J lost 2; bases outside the gene matches: 8. The CDR3 region is CASSTPGQGPTDTQYF. CDR3 DNA: TGTGCCAGTAGTACCCCTGGACAGGGCCCCACAGATACGCAGTATTTT.

The rearrangement joins TRBV28 to TRBJ2-3, with D perhaps TRBD2 (5 bases). V lost 3 bases and J 1 base, leaving 8 bases between the germline ends. Germline V gives CDR1 MDHEN, CDR2 SYDVKM. This CDR3 comprises 14 residues. The CDR3 spells CASSLRAGTDTQYF. The CDR3 coding sequence is TGTGCCAGCAGTTTGAGGGCCGGCACAGATACGCAGTATTTT.

The V call is TRBV7-7, the J call TRBJ2-7; maybe TRBD2 (6 bases). This CDR3 is 13 amino acids long. The V end was cut by 5 bases, the J end by 5 bases, with 13 bases between. Germline V gene data show CDR1 as SSHAT and CDR2 as FNYEAQ (reference sequence). The CDR3 here is CASSPAGGHEQYF. As DNA, the CDR3 is TGTGCCAGCAGCCCTGCAGGAGGGCACGAGCAGTACTTC.

The genes are TRBV25-1 and TRBJ2-5, with 7 bases matching TRBD2. The CDR3 length is 14 residues. Germline V gives CDR1 MGHDK, CDR2 SYGVNS. V lost 2 bases to trimming and J lost 4 bases; unmatched junction nucleotides: 4. CDR3 sequence reads: CASSEGGVRETQYF. In DNA, the CDR3 is TGTGCCAGCAGTGAAGGGGGGGTCCGAGAGACCCAGTACTTC.

This sequence joins TRBV6-1 and TRBJ1-2; D is possibly TRBD1 (5 bases). The CDR3 has 15 amino acids. Trimming removed 7 bases at V and 5 bases at J, with 20 bases between. The germline V gene encodes CDR1 MNHNS and CDR2 SASEGT. CDR3 residues: CASNWVDSGFYGYTF. The CDR3 coding sequence is TGTGCCAGCAACTGGGTCGACAGCGGTTTTTATGGCTACACCTTC.

This chain uses TRBV5-1 with TRBJ2-7, with 10 bases matching TRBD2. There are 21 residues in the CDR3. J gave up 7 bases and V 0 bases, and 25 bases lay outside the gene matches. Germline V gives CDR1 SGHRS, CDR2 YFSETQ. CDR3: CASSLAQGGLAGEVRLGEQYF. CDR3 DNA: TGCGCCAGCAGCTTGGCCCAGGGGGGGCTAGCGGGAGAGGTGCGTTTGGGGGAGCAGTACTTC.

The gene calls are TRBV10-1 and TRBJ2-7; 10 nucleotides agree with TRBD2. V dropped 4 bases and J dropped 7; count of bases not matched to a gene: 10. The CDR3 contains 15 residues. Germline V CDR1 and CDR2: WNHNN, SYGVQD (reference sequence). The CDR3 coding sequence is TGCGCCAGCAGTGCCAGGCTAGCGGGAGTTCGGGAGCAGTACTTC. It codes for CASSARLAGVREQYF.

In this sample, this clone turned up once. This rearrangement joins TRBV28 to TRBJ2-1; D remains unclear. V was trimmed by 4 bases and J by 4 bases, leaving 14 bases between them. Germline V gene sequence: CDR1 MDHEN, CDR2 SYDVKM. CDR3 length: 15 amino acids. CDR3 in amino acids: CASSSLTGNYNEQFF. CDR3 DNA: TGTGCCAGCAGTTCCTTAACGGGTAATTACAATGAGCAGTTCTTC.

This sequence joins TRBV5-6 and TRBJ1-1, with D possibly matching TRBD1 (6 bases). The germline V gene has CDR1 SGHDT and CDR2 YYEEEE. The CDR3 has 10 amino acids. With 8 bases removed from V and 5 bases from J, the gap between germline ends came to 7 bases. The DNA for the CDR3 is TGTGCCAGAGGGGGGACTGAAGCTTTCTTT. This gives the protein CARGGTEAFF.

This chain connects TRBV6-1 to TRBJ2-7, with D unclear. Germline-derived CDR1 and CDR2 are MNHNS and SASEGT. V was clipped by 1 base and J by 2 bases, with 6 bases between them. The CDR3 loop spans 13 amino acids. CDR3 in DNA: TGTGCCAGCAGTGAAGACAGAACCTACGAGCAGTACTTC. Its protein is CASSEDRTYEQYF.

The rearrangement links TRBV13 to TRBJ2-1, with a possible D match to TRBD1 (6 bases). Germline V CDR1 and CDR2: PRHDT, FYEKMQ (reference sequence). V was shortened by 5 bases and J by 5 bases, with 10 bases between the two germline ends. CDR3 length equals 13 residues. CDR3 DNA: TGTGCCAGCAGCGTGAGGGACAACAATGAGCAGTTCTTC. Its protein is CASSVRDNNEQFF.

This rearrangement joins TRBV5-1 to TRBJ1-1; D is ambiguous. V was clipped by 0 bases and J by 0 bases, with 9 bases between them. The CDR3 extends over 15 amino acids. CDR1 is SGHRS and CDR2 is YFSETQ in the germline V gene. The CDR3 here is CASSLVPGLNTEAFF. The CDR3 nucleotides read TGCGCCAGCAGCTTGGTACCGGGTCTGAACACTGAAGCTTTCTTT.